The source of this TCR beta chain is a study of cytomegalovirus exposure and HLA in healthy donors. Findings and caveats of the study: It was reported that the classifier diagnosed cytomegalovirus status with high specificity and sensitivity in both the original and validation cohorts. Sequence variants that were highly shared formed a cluster that was likely a sequencing artifact.

This clone was found a few times. The antigen is undetermined. A multiplex PCR was run with 60 Vbeta primers and 13 Jbeta primers. Study processing details: Later work found 80 million or so unique TCR beta chains, with 9 million to 13 million shared. Only in-frame clones appear in the TCRdb table, and some are missing; sequencing was by immunoSEQ multiplex PCR. V and J calls and clone size are as listed in that table; D and trimming were resolved from the DNA. Here the sample spans about 120,000 clones, about 16% being singletons. The sample taken for sequencing was PBMCs. The receptor's source is a woman aged 18-30 years in good health and CMV-seronegative.

CDR3 region: CASSPPTSSSYNEQFF. CDR3 nucleotide sequence: TGTGCCAGCAGCCCGCCGACTAGTTCCTCCTACAATGAGCAGTTCTTC. The chain uses TRBV7-9 and TRBJ2-1; D is possibly TRBD2 (6 bases). From germline, CDR1 is SEHNR and CDR2 FQNEAQ (reference sequence). V shed 5 bases and J shed 0 bases, with 14 bases lying between them. The CDR3 consists of 16 residues.